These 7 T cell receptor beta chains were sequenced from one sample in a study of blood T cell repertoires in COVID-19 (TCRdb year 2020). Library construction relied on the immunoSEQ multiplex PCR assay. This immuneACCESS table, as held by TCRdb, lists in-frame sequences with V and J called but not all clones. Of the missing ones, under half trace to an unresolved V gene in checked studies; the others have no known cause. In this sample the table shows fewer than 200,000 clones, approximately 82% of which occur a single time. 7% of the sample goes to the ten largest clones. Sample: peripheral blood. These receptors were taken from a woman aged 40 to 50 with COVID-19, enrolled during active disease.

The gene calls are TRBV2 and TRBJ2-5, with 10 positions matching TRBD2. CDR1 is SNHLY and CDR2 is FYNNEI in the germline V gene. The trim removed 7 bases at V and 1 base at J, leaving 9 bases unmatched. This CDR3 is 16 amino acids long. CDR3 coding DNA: TGTGCCAGCAATAGCGGGAGGTCCCTAGGCCAAGAGACCCAGTACTTC. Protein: CASNSGRSLGQETQYF.

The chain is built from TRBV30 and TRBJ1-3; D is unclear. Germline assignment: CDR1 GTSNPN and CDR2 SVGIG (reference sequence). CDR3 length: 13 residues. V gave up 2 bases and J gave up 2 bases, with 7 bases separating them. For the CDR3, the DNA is TGTGCCTGGAGTTTGTATGCTGGAAACACCATATATTTT. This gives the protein CAWSLYAGNTIYF.

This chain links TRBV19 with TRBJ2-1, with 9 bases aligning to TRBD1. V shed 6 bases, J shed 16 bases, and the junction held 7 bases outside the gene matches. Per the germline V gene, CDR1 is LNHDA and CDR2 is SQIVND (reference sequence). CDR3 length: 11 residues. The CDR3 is CASSKDRGYFF. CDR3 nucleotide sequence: TGTGCCAGTAGCAAGGACAGGGGATATTTCTTC.

CDR3 amino acids: CASSLIAGAGELFF. The CDR3 region has the DNA TGTGCCAGCAGCTTGATAGCGGGTGCCGGGGAGCTGTTTTTT. The chain combines TRBV5-6 with TRBJ2-2; 7 bases fit TRBD2. The CDR3 is 14 amino acids. V lost 1 base and J lost 6; bases outside the gene matches: 3. Germline V gene lookup returns CDR1 SGHDT and CDR2 YYEEEE.

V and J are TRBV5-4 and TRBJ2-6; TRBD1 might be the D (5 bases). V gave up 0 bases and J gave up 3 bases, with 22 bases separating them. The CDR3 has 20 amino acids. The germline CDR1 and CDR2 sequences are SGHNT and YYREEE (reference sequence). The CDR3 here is CASSLGAMAGRAFGANVLTF. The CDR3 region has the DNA TGTGCCAGCAGCTTGGGTGCCATGGCAGGGCGAGCCTTTGGGGCCAACGTCCTGACTTTC.

CDR3 residues: CASSFGASYAGELFF. The CDR3 DNA follows: TGTGCCAGCAGCTTTGGAGCCAGTTATGCCGGGGAGCTGTTTTTT. This sequence joins TRBV5-4 and TRBJ2-2; D not resolved. Trimming took 2 bases from V and 6 from J, leaving 14 bases between them. The CDR3 spans 15 residues. CDR1 and CDR2 from the germline V gene are SGHNT and YYREEE (reference sequence).

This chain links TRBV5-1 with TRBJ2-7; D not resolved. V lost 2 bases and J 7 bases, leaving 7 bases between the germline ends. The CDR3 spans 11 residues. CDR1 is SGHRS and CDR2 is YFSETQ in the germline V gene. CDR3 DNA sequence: TGCGCCAGCAGCTTTAACCGGGAGCAGTACTTC. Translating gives CASSFNREQYF.